These 29 T cell receptor beta chains came from one sample sequenced in a study of T-cell memory formation after mild COVID-19. TCRdb re-called the 5' RACE reads through MiXCR, storing one row per CDR3 protein. The data contain roughly 170,000 distinct CDR3 sequences, around 18% of them singletons. Sample: PBMCs or a T cell subset sorted from them (not recorded which). The receptors stem from a man between 18 and 29 years old who had mild COVID-19 (a few samples of this study predate the infection). Cell type and time point are not known.

The V and J genes are TRBV10-3 and TRBJ2-1; D remains ambiguous. V was cut by 0 bases and J by 8 bases, with 5 bases left in between. The germline CDR1 and CDR2 sequences are ENHRY and SYGVKD. The CDR3 is 12 residues long. In DNA form, the CDR3 reads TGTGCCATCAGTGAGTCCGTGTATGAGCAGTTCTTC. Protein: CAISESVYEQFF.

This clonotype was counted between two and nine times. The chain is built from TRBV9 and TRBJ2-1, with 7 positions matching TRBD1. Germline CDR1 reads SGDLS; CDR2 reads YYNGEE. This CDR3 is 17 amino acids long. The V segment lost 3 bases and the J segment 4 bases; nucleotides outside the gene matches: 13. The DNA for the CDR3 is TGTGCCAGCAGCGACATCGCCCGGGACAGCGAGTACAATGAGCAGTTCTTC. Encoded protein: CASSDIARDSEYNEQFF.

This clonotype was counted ten times or more. The chain carries TRBV6-5 and TRBJ2-3, with D possibly TRBD1 on 5 matching bases. The V gene lost 2 bases and the J gene lost 1 base, with 10 bases spanning the gap. Germline assignment: CDR1 MNHEY and CDR2 SVGAGI. CDR3 length equals 15 residues. Written as DNA, the CDR3 is TGTGCCAGCAGTTACCCCAGGGAAGGCACAGATACGCAGTATTTT. It is translated as CASSYPREGTDTQYF.

Written as DNA, the CDR3 is TGTGCCACCGCGGCGGGACAGGGGAGGTCAGATACGCAGTATTTT. Protein product: CATAAGQGRSDTQYF. The V gene is TRBV24-1, the J gene TRBJ2-3; 10 bases fit TRBD1. Germline V lookup: CDR1 KGHDR, CDR2 SFDVKD. Trimming at V came to 9 bases and at J to 4 bases, leaving 9 bases not matched to a gene. The CDR3 spans 15 residues.

This clonotype was observed a handful of times. The V and J genes are TRBV20-1 and TRBJ1-1, with D unresolved. This CDR3 comprises 14 residues. Trimming stripped 2 bases from V and 2 bases from J, with 12 bases between. The germline gives CDR1 DFQATT, CDR2 SNEGSKA (reference sequence). The CDR3 DNA sequence: TGCAGTGCTAGAAAGGGAGGGAGAAACACTGAAGCTTTCTTT. Protein sequence: CSARKGGRNTEAFF.

This clonotype was counted a few times. This sequence joins TRBV4-3 and TRBJ2-7; 10 bases map to TRBD1. This CDR3 has 19 residues. Germline values: CDR1 LGHNA, CDR2 YSLEER. J was trimmed by 1 base and V by 2 bases; bases with no gene match: 14. In DNA, the CDR3 is TGCGCCAGCAGCCAACAATTCTCATCCGGGACAGGGGATTCCTACGAGCAGTACTTC. Its protein product is CASSQQFSSGTGDSYEQYF.

The chain couples TRBV7-6 to TRBJ1-1, with TRBD1 as a possible D gene (5 bases). Germline-derived CDR1 and CDR2 are SGHVS and FNYEAQ. The ends were cut back, 4 bases at V and 10 bases at J, with 13 bases in the middle. This CDR3 contains 12 residues. For the CDR3, the DNA is TGTGCCAGCAGCTCGTTCGACAGTACAGCTTTCTTT. Encoded protein: CASSSFDSTAFF.

The rearrangement links TRBV5-1 to TRBJ2-6, with D unclear. The CDR3 runs to 17 residues. Germline V gene data show CDR1 as SGHRS and CDR2 as YFSETQ. Trimming took 0 bases from V and 0 from J, leaving 10 bases between them. The CDR3 nucleotides are TGCGCCAGCAGCTTGGACGGGCTCCCCTCTGGGGCCAACGTCCTGACTTTC. This sequence encodes CASSLDGLPSGANVLTF.

This clonotype was recorded a few times. V usage is TRBV24-1 and J usage is TRBJ2-1; 7 nucleotides agree with TRBD1. V trimming: 7 bases; J trimming: 1 base; junction bases outside the gene matches: 9. Germline loops: CDR1 KGHDR, CDR2 SFDVKD. The CDR3 length is 16 residues. The CDR3 nucleotides are TGTGCCACCAGCGCTTCAGGGGGAACGTCCTACAATGAGCAGTTCTTC. It encodes CATSASGGTSYNEQFF.

Only one count was recorded for this clonotype. The chain recombines TRBV30 with TRBJ2-2; unclear D gene. The CDR3 sequence is 11 residues long. Germline V lookup: CDR1 GTSNPN, CDR2 SVGIG (reference sequence). With 8 bases removed from V and 2 bases from J, the gap between germline ends came to 6 bases. CDR3 region: CAQLNTGELFF. CDR3 sequence (DNA): TGTGCCCAGCTTAACACCGGGGAGCTGTTTTTT.

This clonotype was detected many times. The chain has TRBV5-1 and TRBJ1-5; unclear D gene. Per the germline V gene, CDR1 is SGHRS and CDR2 is YFSETQ. This CDR3 comprises 13 residues. Trimming pared 1 base from V and 5 bases from J, leaving 7 bases between. CDR3 loop: CASSLYGDQPQHF. The CDR3, as DNA: TGCGCCAGCAGCTTGTACGGGGATCAGCCCCAGCATTTT.

The rearrangement links TRBV7-3 to TRBJ2-7, with 9 bases matching TRBD1. The CDR3 has 16 residues. J gave up 3 bases and V 7 bases, and 13 bases lay outside the gene matches. Germline values: CDR1 SGHTA, CDR2 FQGTGA. CDR3 sequence (DNA): TGTGCCAGCACCCCGACTGCCACAGGGGGCGACTACGAGCAGTACTTC. Protein product: CASTPTATGGDYEQYF.

This clonotype was picked up many times. The chain joins TRBV7-9 to TRBJ2-1; perhaps TRBD2 as D (7 bases). Trimming left V 2 bases short and J 4 bases short, with 21 bases between. The CDR3 spans 18 residues. Germline-derived CDR1 and CDR2 are SEHNR and FQNEAQ (reference sequence). This CDR3 is CASSLFSGGPSTYNEQFF. The DNA for the CDR3 is TGTGCCAGCAGCTTATTTTCCGGGGGGCCTTCAACTTACAATGAGCAGTTCTTC.

The J gene is TRBJ2-5, the V gene TRBV15, with D possibly matching TRBD1 (5 bases). The CDR3 is 16 amino acids. CDR1 is LNHNV and CDR2 is YYDKDF in the germline V gene (reference sequence). V lost 0 bases and J lost 4, with 15 bases in between. CDR3 loop: CATSRDRRWGAETQYF. CDR3 nucleotide sequence: TGTGCCACCAGCAGAGATAGGCGGTGGGGCGCAGAGACCCAGTACTTC. Filled out from reference TRBV15 and TRBJ2-5, the complete variable domain reads DAMVIQNPRYQVTQFGKPVTLSCSQTLNHNVMYWYQQKSSQAPKLLFHYYDKDFNNEADTPDNFQSRRPNTSFCFLDIRSPGLGDTAMYLCATSRDRRWGAETQYFGPGTRLLVL.

This clonotype was seen a handful of times. This chain connects TRBV7-2 to TRBJ1-1; D is ambiguous. CDR3 length equals 13 residues. Trimming stripped 5 bases from V and 4 bases from J, with 11 bases between. Germline V gives CDR1 SGHTA, CDR2 FQGNSA. The CDR3 reads CASSLHGRTEAFF. The CDR3 nucleotides read TGTGCCAGCAGCCTACATGGGCGCACTGAAGCTTTCTTT.

This chain uses TRBV6-6 with TRBJ1-1; TRBD1 matches at 9 bases. V gave up 6 bases and J gave up 3 bases; unmatched junction bases: 8. This CDR3 comprises 15 residues. CDR1 and CDR2 from the germline V gene are MNHNY and SVGAGI (reference sequence). The CDR3 DNA reads as TGTGCCAGCAGGGCGATGACAGGGGGGGACACTGAAGCTTTCTTT. Translated: CASRAMTGGDTEAFF.

This sequence joins TRBV11-1 and TRBJ2-1; weak D call: TRBD1 (7 bases). This CDR3 comprises 16 residues. Trimming shortened V by 5 bases and J by 2 bases, and 16 bases separated the two germline ends. The V gene's germline CDR1 is SGHAT and CDR2 FQDESV (reference sequence). The CDR3 region is CASSRSQGGTYNEQFF. The DNA for the CDR3 is TGTGCCAGCAGCCGGTCCCAGGGGGGAACCTACAATGAGCAGTTCTTC. Full variable domain (outside the CDR3, taken from reference TRBV11-1 and TRBJ2-1): EAEVAQSPRYKITEKSQAVAFWCDPISGHATLYWYRQILGQGPELLVQFQDESVVDDSQLPKDRFSAERLKGVDSTLKIQPAELGDSAMYLCASSRSQGGTYNEQFFGPGTRLTVL.

This clonotype was counted between two and nine times. V is TRBV5-1 and J is TRBJ2-5, with D uncertain. This CDR3 is built from 13 residues. Trimming took 4 bases from V and 5 from J, leaving 12 bases between them. In germline, CDR1 is SGHRS, CDR2 YFSETQ. This CDR3 is CASSPRGAETQYF. The CDR3, as DNA: TGCGCCAGCAGCCCCCGTGGAGCGGAGACCCAGTACTTC.

This clonotype has just a few counts. This sequence joins TRBV28 and TRBJ2-7; the D is unclear. Trimming left V 2 bases short and J 8 bases short, with 13 bases between. The CDR3 runs 13 residues. The germline V gene has CDR1 MDHEN and CDR2 SYDVKM. CDR3 DNA: TGTGCCAGCAGTTTAAAAGTTGTTGGGAAGCAGTACGTC. This encodes CASSLKVVGKQYV.

This chain connects TRBV12-3 or TRBV12-4 to TRBJ2-7; 11 bases line up with TRBD1. The V and J ends lost 4 bases and 5 bases, in that order; junction bases with no gene match: 4. The CDR3 sequence is 14 residues long. CDR3 coding DNA: TGTGCCAGCAGTTCTGGACAGGGGGCCAACGAGCAGTACGTC. Encoded protein: CASSSGQGANEQYV.

This clonotype has at least ten counts. The chain links TRBV2 to TRBJ1-5, with no clear D. The germline CDR1 and CDR2 sequences are SNHLY and FYNNEI. Trimming pared 7 bases from V and 2 bases from J, leaving 9 bases between. The CDR3 is 13 amino acids. CDR3 sequence reads: CASNDFGNQPQHF. In DNA, the CDR3 is TGTGCCAGCAATGATTTTGGCAATCAGCCCCAGCATTTT. Based on the CDR3 plus reference TRBV2 and TRBJ1-5, the full variable domain is EPEVTQTPSHQVTQMGQEVILRCVPISNHLYFYWYRQILGQKVEFLVSFYNNEISEKSEIFDDQFSVERPDGSNFTLKIRSTKLEDSAMYFCASNDFGNQPQHFGDGTRLSIL.

The chain couples TRBV7-2 to TRBJ1-3; possible D gene TRBD1, 5 bases. Germline assignment: CDR1 SGHTA and CDR2 FQGNSA. V dropped 5 bases and J dropped 3 bases, with 23 bases sitting between them. CDR3 size: 18 residues. CDR3 nucleotides: TGTGCCAGCAGCACCGGGACTAAATTTTTTGAAGATGGAAACACCATATATTTT. Its translation is CASSTGTKFFEDGNTIYF.

V and J are TRBV6-1 and TRBJ2-3; D remains ambiguous. Germline V gene data show CDR1 as MNHNS and CDR2 as SASEGT. V was shortened by 0 bases and J by 6 bases, with 10 bases between the two germline ends. The length of the CDR3 is 14 residues. This CDR3 is CASSEAVNGDTQYF. The CDR3 DNA sequence: TGTGCCAGCAGTGAAGCGGTAAACGGGGATACGCAGTATTTT.

In this sample, this clonotype turned up a few times. V and J are TRBV7-2 and TRBJ2-5; D may be TRBD1 (6 bases). The CDR3 is 14 residues long. Per germline, CDR1 SGHTA and CDR2 FQGNSA. V was cut by 2 bases and J by 5 bases, with 12 bases left in between. The CDR3 sequence: CASSLSRQGETQYF. The CDR3 DNA sequence: TGTGCCAGCAGCTTATCACGTCAGGGGGAGACCCAGTACTTC.

The chain has TRBV19 and TRBJ1-5, with no clear D. V was clipped by 1 base and J by 5 bases, with 6 bases between them. There are 13 residues in the CDR3. Germline values: CDR1 LNHDA, CDR2 SQIVND (reference sequence). The CDR3 bases are TGTGCCAGTAGTATAGGGATGGATCAGCCCCAGCATTTT. This translates into CASSIGMDQPQHF.

The chain recombines TRBV6-5 with TRBJ2-1; tentative D call: TRBD2 (6 bases). The CDR3 loop spans 17 amino acids. Germline CDR1 MNHEY, CDR2 SVGAGI. V lost 0 bases to trimming and J lost 1 base, with 13 bases between them. The CDR3 DNA reads as TGTGCCAGCAGTTACTCGACGGCAGCGGGTTCCTACAATGAGCAGTTCTTC. It encodes CASSYSTAAGSYNEQFF.

The chain carries TRBV7-9 and TRBJ2-3; the D is unclear. The CDR3 runs 13 residues. Deletions cut 2 bases from V and 5 bases from J, with 8 bases between. Looked up from germline, CDR1 is SEHNR and CDR2 is FQNEAQ (reference sequence). CDR3 protein: CASSLYGEDTQYF. CDR3 bases: TGTGCCAGCAGCTTATACGGTGAAGATACGCAGTATTTT.

This clonotype appeared a few times. The chain carries TRBV11-2 and TRBJ1-1, with TRBD1 matching over 8 bases. CDR3 length: 15 residues. V dropped 7 bases and J dropped 6; count of bases not matched to a gene: 13. Germline V gene lookup returns CDR1 SGHAT and CDR2 FQNNGV. In nucleotides, the CDR3 is TGTGCCAGCAAACCCATACAGGGGGTGGGCGCTGAAGCTTTCTTT. This gives the protein CASKPIQGVGAEAFF.

This clonotype was detected a few times. The J gene is TRBJ2-4, the V gene TRBV2; maybe TRBD2 (6 bases). The CDR3 runs 14 residues. Trimming shortened V by 4 bases and J by 6 bases, and 13 bases separated the two germline ends. Germline V gene data show CDR1 as SNHLY and CDR2 as FYNNEI. CDR3: CASSVRVGGNIQYF. The DNA of the CDR3 is TGTGCCAGCAGTGTGCGCGTGGGGGGAAACATTCAGTACTTC.